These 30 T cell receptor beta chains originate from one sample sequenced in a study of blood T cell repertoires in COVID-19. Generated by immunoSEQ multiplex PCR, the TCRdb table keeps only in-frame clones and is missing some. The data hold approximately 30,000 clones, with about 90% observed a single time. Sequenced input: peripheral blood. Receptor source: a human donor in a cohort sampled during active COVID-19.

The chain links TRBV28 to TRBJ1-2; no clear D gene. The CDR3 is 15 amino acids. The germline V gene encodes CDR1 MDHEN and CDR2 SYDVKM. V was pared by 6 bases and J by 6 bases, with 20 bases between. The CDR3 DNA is TGTGCCAGCAGGGTGATCGGGGTTTCACGAAATGGCTACACCTTC. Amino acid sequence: CASRVIGVSRNGYTF.

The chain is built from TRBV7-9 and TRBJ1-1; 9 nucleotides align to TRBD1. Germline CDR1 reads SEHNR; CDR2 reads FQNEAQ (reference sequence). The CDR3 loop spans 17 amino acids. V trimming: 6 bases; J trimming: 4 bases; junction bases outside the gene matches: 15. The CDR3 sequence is CASSPPQGALRGTEAFF. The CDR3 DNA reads TGTGCCAGCAGTCCCCCACAGGGGGCGCTGAGGGGCACTGAAGCTTTCTTT.

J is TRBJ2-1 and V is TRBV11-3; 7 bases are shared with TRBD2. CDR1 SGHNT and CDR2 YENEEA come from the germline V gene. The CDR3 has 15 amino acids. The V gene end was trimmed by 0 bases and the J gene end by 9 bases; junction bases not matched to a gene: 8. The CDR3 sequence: CASSLDSSGPVEQFF. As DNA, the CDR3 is TGTGCCAGCAGCTTAGATTCTAGCGGTCCTGTTGAGCAGTTCTTC.

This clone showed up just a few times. The DNA for the CDR3 is TGTGCCAGCAGCTTAAGTGAGGGGGAAACTGAAGCTTTCTTT. Residues: CASSLSEGETEAFF. The rearrangement links TRBV7-9 to TRBJ1-1; D perhaps matches TRBD1 (6 bases). CDR3 length equals 14 residues. The V gene's germline CDR1 is SEHNR and CDR2 FQNEAQ (reference sequence). Trimming took off 2 bases at V and 5 bases at J, with 12 bases between the two ends.

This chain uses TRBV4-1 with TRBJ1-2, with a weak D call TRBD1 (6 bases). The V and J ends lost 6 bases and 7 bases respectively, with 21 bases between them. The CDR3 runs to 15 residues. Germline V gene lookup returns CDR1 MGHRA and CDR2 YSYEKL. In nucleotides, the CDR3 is TGCGCCAGCAGTGCTATGCAGGGGAGTAGTCTTGGCTACACCTTC. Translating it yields CASSAMQGSSLGYTF.

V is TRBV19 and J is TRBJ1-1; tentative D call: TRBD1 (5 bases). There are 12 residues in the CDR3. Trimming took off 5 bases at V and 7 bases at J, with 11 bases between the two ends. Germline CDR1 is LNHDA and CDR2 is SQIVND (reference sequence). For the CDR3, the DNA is TGTGCCAGTAGTCCGCGACAGAATGAAGCTTTCTTT. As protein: CASSPRQNEAFF. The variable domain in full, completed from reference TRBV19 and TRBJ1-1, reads DGGITQSPKYLFRKEGQNVTLSCEQNLNHDAMYWYRQDPGQGLRLIYYSQIVNDFQKGDIAEGYSVSREKKESFPLTVTSAQKNPTAFYLCASSPRQNEAFFGQGTRLTVV.

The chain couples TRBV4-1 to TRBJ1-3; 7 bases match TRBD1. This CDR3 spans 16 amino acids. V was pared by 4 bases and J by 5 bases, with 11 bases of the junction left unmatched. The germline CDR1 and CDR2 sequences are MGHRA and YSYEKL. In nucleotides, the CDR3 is TGCGCCAGCAGCCCCATAGCGGCGGGACAGAGAAACACCATATATTTT. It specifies CASSPIAAGQRNTIYF.

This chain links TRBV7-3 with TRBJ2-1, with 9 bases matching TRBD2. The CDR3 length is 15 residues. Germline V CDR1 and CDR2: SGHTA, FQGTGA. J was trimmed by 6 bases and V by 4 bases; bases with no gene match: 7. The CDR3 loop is CASSSGTSPPNEQFF. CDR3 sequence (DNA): TGTGCCAGCAGCTCCGGGACTAGCCCCCCCAATGAGCAGTTCTTC.

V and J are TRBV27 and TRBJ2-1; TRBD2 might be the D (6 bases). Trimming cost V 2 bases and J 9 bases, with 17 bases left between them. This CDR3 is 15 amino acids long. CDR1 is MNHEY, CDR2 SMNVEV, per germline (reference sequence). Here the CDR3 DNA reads TGTGCCAGCAGTTTAAGCGGGTGGGGTAGTGTTGAGCAGTTCTTC. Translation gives CASSLSGWGSVEQFF.

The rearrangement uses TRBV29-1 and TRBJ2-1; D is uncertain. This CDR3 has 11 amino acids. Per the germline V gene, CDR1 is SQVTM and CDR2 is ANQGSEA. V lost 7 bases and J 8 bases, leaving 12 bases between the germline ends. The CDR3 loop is CSASLVDEQFF. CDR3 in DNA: TGCAGCGCAAGCCTGGTGGATGAGCAGTTCTTC.

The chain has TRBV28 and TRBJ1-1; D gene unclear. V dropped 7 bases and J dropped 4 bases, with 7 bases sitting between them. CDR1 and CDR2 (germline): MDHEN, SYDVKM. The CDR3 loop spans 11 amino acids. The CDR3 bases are TGTGCCAGCAATAGTGGCACTGAAGCTTTCTTT. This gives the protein CASNSGTEAFF. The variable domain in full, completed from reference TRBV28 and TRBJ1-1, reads DVKVTQSSRYLVKRTGEKVFLECVQDMDHENMFWYRQDPGLGLRLIYFSYDVKMKEKGDIPEGYSVSREKKERFSLILESASTNQTSMYLCASNSGTEAFFGQGTRLTVV.

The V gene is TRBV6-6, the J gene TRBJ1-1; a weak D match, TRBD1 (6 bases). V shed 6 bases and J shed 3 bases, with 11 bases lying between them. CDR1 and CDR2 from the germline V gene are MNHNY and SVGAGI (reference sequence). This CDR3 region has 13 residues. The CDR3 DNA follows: TGTGCCAGCAGACCCCGACAGGACACTGAAGCTTTCTTT. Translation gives CASRPRQDTEAFF.

The CDR3: CASSPPSGTNEKLFF. The CDR3 DNA reads TGTGCCAGCAGCCCCCCTTCAGGGACTAATGAAAAACTGTTTTTT. The V call is TRBV3-1 (or the pseudogene TRBV3-2), the J call TRBJ1-4; a possible D gene is TRBD1 (5 bases). The V gene's germline CDR1 is LGHDT and CDR2 YNNKEL (reference sequence). There are 15 residues in the CDR3. Trimming pared 4 bases from V and 2 bases from J, leaving 11 bases between.

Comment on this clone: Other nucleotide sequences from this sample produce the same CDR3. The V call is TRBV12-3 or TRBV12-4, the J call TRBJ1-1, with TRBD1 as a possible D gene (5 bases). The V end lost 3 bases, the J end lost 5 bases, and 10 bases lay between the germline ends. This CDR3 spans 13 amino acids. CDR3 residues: CASSFGGSTEAFF. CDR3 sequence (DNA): TGTGCCAGCAGTTTCGGGGGAAGTACTGAAGCTTTCTTT.

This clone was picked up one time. CDR3 sequence (DNA): TGTGCCAGCAGTTACTCGCGGACTAGCAATGAGCAGTTCTTC. Translation gives CASSYSRTSNEQFF. The chain has TRBV6-2 or TRBV6-3 and TRBJ2-1; 7 bases fit TRBD2. The V and J ends lost 0 bases and 6 bases, in that order; junction bases with no gene match: 2. This CDR3 is built from 14 residues. Germline CDR1 reads MNHEY; CDR2 reads SVGEGT.

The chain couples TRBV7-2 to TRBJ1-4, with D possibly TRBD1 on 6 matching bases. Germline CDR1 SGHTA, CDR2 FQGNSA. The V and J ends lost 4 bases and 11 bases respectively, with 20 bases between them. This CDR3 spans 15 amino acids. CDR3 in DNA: TGTGCCAGCAGCTCCGCACCGACAGGCCCCATGAAACTGTTTTTT. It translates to CASSSAPTGPMKLFF.

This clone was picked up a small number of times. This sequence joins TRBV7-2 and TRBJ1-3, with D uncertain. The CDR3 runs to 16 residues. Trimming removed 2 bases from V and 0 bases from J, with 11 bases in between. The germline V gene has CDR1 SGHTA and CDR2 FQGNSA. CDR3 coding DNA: TGTGCCAGCAGCTTACACGATAGCCCCTCTGGAAACACCATATATTTT. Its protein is CASSLHDSPSGNTIYF.

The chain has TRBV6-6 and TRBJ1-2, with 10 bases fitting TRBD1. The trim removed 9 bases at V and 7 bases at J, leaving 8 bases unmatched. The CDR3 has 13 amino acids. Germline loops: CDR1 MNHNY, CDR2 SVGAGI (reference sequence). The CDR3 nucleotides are TGTGCCAGTACCGGGACAGGGGCAGGTGGCTACACCTTC. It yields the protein CASTGTGAGGYTF.

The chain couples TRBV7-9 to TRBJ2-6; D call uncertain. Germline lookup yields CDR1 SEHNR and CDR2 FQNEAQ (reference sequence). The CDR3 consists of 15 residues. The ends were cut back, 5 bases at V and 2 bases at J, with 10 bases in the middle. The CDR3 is CASSPLRAGANVLTF. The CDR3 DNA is TGTGCCAGCAGCCCCCTTAGAGCTGGGGCCAACGTCCTGACTTTC.

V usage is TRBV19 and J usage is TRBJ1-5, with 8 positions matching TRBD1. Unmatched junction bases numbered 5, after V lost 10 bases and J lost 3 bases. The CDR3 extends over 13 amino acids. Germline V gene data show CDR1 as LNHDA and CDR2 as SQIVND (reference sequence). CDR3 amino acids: CAITDRDNQPQHF. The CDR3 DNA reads TGTGCCATAACGGACAGGGACAATCAGCCCCAGCATTTT.

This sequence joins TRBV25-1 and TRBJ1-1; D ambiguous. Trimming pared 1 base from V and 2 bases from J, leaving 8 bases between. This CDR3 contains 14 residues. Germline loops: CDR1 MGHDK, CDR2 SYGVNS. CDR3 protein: CASSEWGGNTEAFF. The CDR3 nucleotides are TGTGCCAGCAGTGAATGGGGAGGCAACACTGAAGCTTTCTTT.

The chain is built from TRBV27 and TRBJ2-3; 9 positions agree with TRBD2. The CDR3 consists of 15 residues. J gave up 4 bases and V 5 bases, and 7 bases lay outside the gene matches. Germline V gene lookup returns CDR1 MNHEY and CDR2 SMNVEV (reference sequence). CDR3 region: CASSVSGSEADTQYF. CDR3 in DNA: TGTGCCAGCAGTGTTAGCGGGAGCGAGGCAGATACGCAGTATTTT.

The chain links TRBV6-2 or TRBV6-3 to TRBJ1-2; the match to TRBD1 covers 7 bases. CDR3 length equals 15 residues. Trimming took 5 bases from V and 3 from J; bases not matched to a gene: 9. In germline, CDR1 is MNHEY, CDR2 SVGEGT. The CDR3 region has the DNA TGTGCCAGCAGTGGCGGGACAGTCAACCACTATGGCTACACCTTC. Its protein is CASSGGTVNHYGYTF.

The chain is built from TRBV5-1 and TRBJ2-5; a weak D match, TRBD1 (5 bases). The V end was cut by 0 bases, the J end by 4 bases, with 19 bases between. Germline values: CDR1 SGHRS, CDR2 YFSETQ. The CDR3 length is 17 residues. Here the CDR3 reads CASSLATPLGVGETQYF. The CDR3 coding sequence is TGCGCCAGCAGCTTGGCGACCCCTTTAGGGGTAGGAGAGACCCAGTACTTC.

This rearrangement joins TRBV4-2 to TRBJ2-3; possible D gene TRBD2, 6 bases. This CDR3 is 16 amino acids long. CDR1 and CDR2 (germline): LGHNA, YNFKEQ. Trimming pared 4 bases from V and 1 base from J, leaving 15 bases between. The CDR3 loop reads CASSPRLGLGTDTQYF. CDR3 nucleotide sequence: TGTGCCAGCAGCCCACGACTAGGTTTGGGCACAGATACGCAGTATTTT.

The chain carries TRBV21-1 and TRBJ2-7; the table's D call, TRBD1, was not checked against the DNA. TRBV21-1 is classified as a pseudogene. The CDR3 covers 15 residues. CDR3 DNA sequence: TGTGCCAGCAGCATTTTCAACACACCCAGATACGAGCAGTACGTC. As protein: CASSIFNTPRYEQYV.

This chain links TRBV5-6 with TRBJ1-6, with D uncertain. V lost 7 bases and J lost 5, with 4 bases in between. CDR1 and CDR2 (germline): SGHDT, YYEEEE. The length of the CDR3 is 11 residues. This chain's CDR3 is CASGNNSPLHF. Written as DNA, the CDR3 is TGTGCCAGCGGCAATAATTCACCCCTCCACTTT.

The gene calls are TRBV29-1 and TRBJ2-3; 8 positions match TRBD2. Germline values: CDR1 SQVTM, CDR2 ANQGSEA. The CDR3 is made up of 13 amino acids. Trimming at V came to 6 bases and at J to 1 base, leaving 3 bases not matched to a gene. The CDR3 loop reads CSVGRGGTDTQYF. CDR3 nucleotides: TGCAGCGTAGGGCGGGGGGGCACAGATACGCAGTATTTT.

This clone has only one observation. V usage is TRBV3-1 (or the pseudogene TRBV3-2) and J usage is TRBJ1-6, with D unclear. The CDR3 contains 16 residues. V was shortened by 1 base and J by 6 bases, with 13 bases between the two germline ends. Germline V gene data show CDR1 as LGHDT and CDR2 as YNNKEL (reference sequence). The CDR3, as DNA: TGTGCCAGCAGCCAAGTTTGGGCCATTTCTAATTCACCCCTCCACTTT. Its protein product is CASSQVWAISNSPLHF.

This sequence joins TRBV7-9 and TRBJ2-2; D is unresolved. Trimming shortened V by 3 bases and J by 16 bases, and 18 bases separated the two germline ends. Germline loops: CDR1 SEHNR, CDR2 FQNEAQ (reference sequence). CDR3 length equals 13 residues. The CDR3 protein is CASSFNNQVFPFF. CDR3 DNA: TGTGCCAGCAGCTTTAATAATCAGGTGTTCCCGTTTTTT.